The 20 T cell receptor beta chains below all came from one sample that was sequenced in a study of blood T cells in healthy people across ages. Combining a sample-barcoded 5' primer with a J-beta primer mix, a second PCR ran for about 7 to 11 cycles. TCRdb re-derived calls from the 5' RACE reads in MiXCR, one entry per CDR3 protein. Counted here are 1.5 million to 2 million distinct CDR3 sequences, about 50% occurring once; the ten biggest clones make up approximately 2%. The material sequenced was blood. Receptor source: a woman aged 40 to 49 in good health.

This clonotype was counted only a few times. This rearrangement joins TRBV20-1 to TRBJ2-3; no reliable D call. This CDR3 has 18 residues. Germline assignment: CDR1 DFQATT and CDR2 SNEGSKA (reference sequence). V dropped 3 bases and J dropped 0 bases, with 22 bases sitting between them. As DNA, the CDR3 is TGCAGTGCTAGCCACGGCAGGAGTCCCCAATCTAGCACAGATACGCAGTATTTT. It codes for CSASHGRSPQSSTDTQYF.

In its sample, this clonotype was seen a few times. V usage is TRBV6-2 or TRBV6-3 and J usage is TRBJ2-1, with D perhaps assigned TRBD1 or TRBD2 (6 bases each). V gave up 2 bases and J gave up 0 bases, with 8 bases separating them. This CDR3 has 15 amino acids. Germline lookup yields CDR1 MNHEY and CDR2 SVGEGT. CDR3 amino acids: CASSYPGASYNEQFF. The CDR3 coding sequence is TGTGCCAGCAGTTACCCGGGGGCCTCCTACAATGAGCAGTTCTTC.

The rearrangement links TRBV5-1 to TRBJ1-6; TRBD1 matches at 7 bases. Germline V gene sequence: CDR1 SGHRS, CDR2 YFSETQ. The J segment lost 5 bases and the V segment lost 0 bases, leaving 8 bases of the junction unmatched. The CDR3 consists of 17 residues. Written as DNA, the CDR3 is TGCGCCAGCAGCTTGGTATCGGGGGACAGTAATAATTCACCCCTCCACTTT. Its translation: CASSLVSGDSNNSPLHF.

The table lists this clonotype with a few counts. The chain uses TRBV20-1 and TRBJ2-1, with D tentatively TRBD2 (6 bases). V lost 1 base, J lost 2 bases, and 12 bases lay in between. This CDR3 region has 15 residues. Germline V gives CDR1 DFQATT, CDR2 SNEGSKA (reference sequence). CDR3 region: CSARGAGWAYNEQFF. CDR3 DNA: TGCAGTGCTAGAGGGGCGGGGTGGGCCTACAATGAGCAGTTCTTC.

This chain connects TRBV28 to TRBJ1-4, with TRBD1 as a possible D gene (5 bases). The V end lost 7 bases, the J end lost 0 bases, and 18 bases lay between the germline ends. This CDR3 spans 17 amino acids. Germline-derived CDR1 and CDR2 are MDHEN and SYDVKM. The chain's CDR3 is CASTPRQGRATNEKLFF. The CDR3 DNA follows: TGTGCCAGCACCCCCCGGCAGGGTCGTGCAACTAATGAAAAACTGTTTTTT.

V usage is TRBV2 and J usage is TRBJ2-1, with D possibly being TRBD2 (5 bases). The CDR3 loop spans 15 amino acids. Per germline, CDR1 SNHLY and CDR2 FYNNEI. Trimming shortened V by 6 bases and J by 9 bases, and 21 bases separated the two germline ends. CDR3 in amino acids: CASSPMARERAEQFF. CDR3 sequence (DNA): TGTGCCAGCAGCCCAATGGCGCGAGAGAGGGCTGAGCAGTTCTTC.

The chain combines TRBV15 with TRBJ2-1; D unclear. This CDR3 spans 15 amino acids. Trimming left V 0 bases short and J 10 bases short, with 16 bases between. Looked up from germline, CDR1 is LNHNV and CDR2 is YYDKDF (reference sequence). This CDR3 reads CATSRDPRVPREQFF. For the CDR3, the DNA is TGTGCCACCAGCAGAGATCCGAGAGTTCCGAGGGAGCAGTTCTTC.

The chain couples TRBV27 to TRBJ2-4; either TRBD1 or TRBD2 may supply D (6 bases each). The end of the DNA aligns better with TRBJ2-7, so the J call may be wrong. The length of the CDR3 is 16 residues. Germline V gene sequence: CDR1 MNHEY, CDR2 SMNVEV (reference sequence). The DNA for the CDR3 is TGTGCCAGCAGTCCTTCCTCGGGGGCCATTTACTACGAGCAGTACTTC. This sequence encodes CASSPSSGAIYYEQYF.

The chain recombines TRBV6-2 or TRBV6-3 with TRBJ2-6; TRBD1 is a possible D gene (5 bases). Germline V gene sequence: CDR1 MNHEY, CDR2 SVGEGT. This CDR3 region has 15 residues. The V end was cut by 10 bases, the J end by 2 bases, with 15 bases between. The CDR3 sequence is CAILDTGPGANVLTF. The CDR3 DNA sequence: TGTGCCATCCTGGACACTGGGCCTGGGGCCAACGTCCTGACTTTC.

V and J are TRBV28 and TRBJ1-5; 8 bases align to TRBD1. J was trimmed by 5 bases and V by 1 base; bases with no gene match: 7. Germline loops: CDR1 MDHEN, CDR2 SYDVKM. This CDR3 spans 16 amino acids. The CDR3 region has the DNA TGTGCCAGCAGTTTATCAGACAGGGGTAGGGATCAGCCCCAGCATTTT. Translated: CASSLSDRGRDQPQHF.

In DNA, the CDR3 is TGTGCCAGCAGCGGACGGGGCAGGGGGTACGAGCAGTACTTC. Protein product: CASSGRGRGYEQYF. The J gene is TRBJ2-4, the V gene TRBV7-2, with TRBD1 matching 7 bases. With the DNA end fitting TRBJ2-7 better, the J assignment may be wrong. Germline assignment: CDR1 SGHTA and CDR2 FQGNSA. The CDR3 runs 14 residues.

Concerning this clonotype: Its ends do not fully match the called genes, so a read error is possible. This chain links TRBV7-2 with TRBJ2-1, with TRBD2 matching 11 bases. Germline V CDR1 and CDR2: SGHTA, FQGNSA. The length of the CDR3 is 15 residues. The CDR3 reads CASSPEVAGGNGQFF. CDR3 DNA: TGTGCCAGCAGCCCCGAGGTAGCGGGGGGGAATGGGCAGTTCTTC. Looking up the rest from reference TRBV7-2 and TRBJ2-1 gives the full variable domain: GAGVSQSPSNKVTEKGKDVELRCDPISGHTALYWYRQSLGQGLEFLIYFQGNSAPDKSGLPSDRFSAERTGGSVSTLTIQRTQQEDSAVYLCASSPEVAGGNGQFFGPGTRLTVL.

CDR3 sequence: CASSLFGQGSVYEQYF. The DNA for the CDR3 is TGTGCCAGCAGTTTATTCGGACAGGGGTCAGTTTACGAGCAGTACTTC. The chain uses TRBV27 and TRBJ2-5, with 9 positions matching TRBD1. The J call could be wrong; TRBJ2-7 is a better fit for the DNA end. The CDR3 extends over 16 amino acids. Germline V gene lookup returns CDR1 MNHEY and CDR2 SMNVEV (reference sequence).

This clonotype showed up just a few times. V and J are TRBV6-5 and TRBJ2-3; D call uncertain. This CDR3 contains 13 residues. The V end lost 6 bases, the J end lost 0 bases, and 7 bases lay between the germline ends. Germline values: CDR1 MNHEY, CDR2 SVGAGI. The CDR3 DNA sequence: TGTGCCAGCAGGACCCTTAGCACAGATACGCAGTATTTT. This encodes CASRTLSTDTQYF.

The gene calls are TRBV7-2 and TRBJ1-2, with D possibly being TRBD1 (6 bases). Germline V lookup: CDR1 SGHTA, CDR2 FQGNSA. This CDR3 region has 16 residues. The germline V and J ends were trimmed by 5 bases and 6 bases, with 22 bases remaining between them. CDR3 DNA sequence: TGTGCCAGCAGCAGTCCGACAGGAATAATCGCCGATGGCTACACCTTC. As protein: CASSSPTGIIADGYTF.

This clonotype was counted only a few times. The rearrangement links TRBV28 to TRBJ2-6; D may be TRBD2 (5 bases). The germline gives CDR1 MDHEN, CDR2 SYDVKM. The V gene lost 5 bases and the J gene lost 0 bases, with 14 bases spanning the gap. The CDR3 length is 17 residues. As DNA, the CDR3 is TGTGCCAGCAGTCCCCTCCCGGGAAACTCTGGGGCCAACGTCCTGACTTTC. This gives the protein CASSPLPGNSGANVLTF.

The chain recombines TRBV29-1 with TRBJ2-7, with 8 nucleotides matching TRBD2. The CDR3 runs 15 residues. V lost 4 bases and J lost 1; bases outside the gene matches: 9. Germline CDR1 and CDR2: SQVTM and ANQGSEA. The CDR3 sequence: CSVGGGGGSSYEQYF. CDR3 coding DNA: TGCAGCGTTGGAGGAGGCGGGGGGTCTTCCTACGAGCAGTACTTC.

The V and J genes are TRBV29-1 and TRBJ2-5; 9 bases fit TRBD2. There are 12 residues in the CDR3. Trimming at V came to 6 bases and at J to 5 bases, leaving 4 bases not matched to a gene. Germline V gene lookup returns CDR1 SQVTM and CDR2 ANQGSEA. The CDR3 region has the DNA TGCAGCGTGAGCGGGGGGCCGGAGACCCAGTACTTC. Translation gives CSVSGGPETQYF.

CDR3 in DNA: TGTGCCAGCAGCCCCCGCCTAACCTACAATGAGCAGTTCTTC. It specifies CASSPRLTYNEQFF. The chain couples TRBV3-1 to TRBJ2-1; D remains unclear. This CDR3 is 14 amino acids long. Per the germline V gene, CDR1 is LGHDT and CDR2 is YNNKEL (reference sequence). V lost 4 bases and J 2 bases, leaving 9 bases between the germline ends.

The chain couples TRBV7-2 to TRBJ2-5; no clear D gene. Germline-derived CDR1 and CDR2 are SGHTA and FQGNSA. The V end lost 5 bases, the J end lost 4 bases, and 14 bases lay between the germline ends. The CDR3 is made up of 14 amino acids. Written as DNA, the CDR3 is TGTGCCAGCAGCCCCCAAAGGGTTGGAGAGACCCAGTACTTC. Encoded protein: CASSPQRVGETQYF. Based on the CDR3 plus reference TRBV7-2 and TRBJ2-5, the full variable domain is GAGVSQSPSNKVTEKGKDVELRCDPISGHTALYWYRQSLGQGLEFLIYFQGNSAPDKSGLPSDRFSAERTGGSVSTLTIQRTQQEDSAVYLCASSPQRVGETQYFGPGTRLLVL.